The sequence of this T cell receptor (beta chain) was determined in a study of CXCR3-negative and CXCR3-positive naive CD8 T cells. General observations from the study: In CXCR3-positive naive cells, the TRB CDR3s were more hydrophobic than in CXCR3-negative naive cells. Whereas both naive subsets had comparably high diversity, memory CD8+ cells had much lower diversity.

About this clonotype: The antigen is not known.

The CDR3 extends over 15 amino acids. Germline V CDR1 and CDR2: SGHDN, FVKESK. It was by 5' RACE with UMI labels that the TRB cDNA libraries were prepared. Reprocessing the 5' RACE reads, TCRdb reports a single entry for every CDR3 protein and omits DNA. This listing includes around 150,000 distinct CDR3 sequences. This sequence joins TRBV14 and TRBJ2-7; TCRdb lists TRBD1, though no DNA is available to test this call. Sequencing input: naive CXCR3+ CD8+ T cells from blood. Specified subset: CD45RO-CCR7+CD27+CD95- naive CD8+ T cells expressing CXCR3 (TNR3+). This receptor was identified in a human donor in good health. Some clones in this sample may be carry-over from other donors' samples. CDR3 region: CASSQLTGVLLEQYF.